Below, 10 T cell receptor beta chains from the same sample are listed, as sequenced in a study of T-cell memory formation after mild COVID-19. MiXCR was run by TCRdb on the 5' RACE reads, yielding one entry per CDR3 protein. The sample lists 57,000 or so distinct CDR3 sequences; 9% to 9.5% were seen once. Sequences were obtained from PBMCs or a T cell subset sorted from them (not recorded which). These receptors were taken from a man aged 18-30 years who had mild COVID-19 (a few samples of this study predate the infection). Cell type and time point are not known.

This chain joins TRBV4-3 and TRBJ1-2; 7 bases are a match to TRBD1. J gave up 8 bases and V 0 bases, and 6 bases lay outside the gene matches. Germline V lookup: CDR1 LGHNA, CDR2 YSLEER. The CDR3 extends over 14 amino acids. CDR3 coding DNA: TGCGCCAGCAGCCAAGATGAGGGGGCGCGGGGCTACACCTTC. Residues: CASSQDEGARGYTF.

The V and J genes are TRBV4-3 and TRBJ1-1; 8 bases match TRBD1. Germline-derived CDR1 and CDR2 are LGHNA and YSLEER. The CDR3 runs 16 residues. V trimming: 4 bases; J trimming: 3 bases; junction bases outside the gene matches: 10. This CDR3 reads CASSPRTGKMDTEAFF. CDR3 coding DNA: TGCGCCAGCAGCCCCCGGACAGGGAAGATGGACACTGAAGCTTTCTTT.

This clonotype has at least ten counts. This rearrangement joins TRBV5-1 to TRBJ2-3, with TRBD2 identical over 7 bases. This CDR3 has 14 amino acids. J lost 2 bases, V lost 6 bases, and 6 bases had no gene match. Germline V gives CDR1 SGHRS, CDR2 YFSETQ. This CDR3 reads CASTAGTNTDTQYF. The DNA for the CDR3 is TGCGCCAGCACCGCCGGGACTAACACAGATACGCAGTATTTT.

This clonotype was observed a handful of times. The genes are TRBV28 and TRBJ1-6, with 7 bases lining up with TRBD1. V trimming: 8 bases; J trimming: 9 bases; junction bases outside the gene matches: 7. The CDR3 totals 13 residues. The germline gives CDR1 MDHEN, CDR2 SYDVKM. CDR3 coding DNA: TGTGCCAGCGTAAGACAGGGATTTTCACCCCTCCACTTT. Translating it yields CASVRQGFSPLHF. Supplemented by reference TRBV28 and TRBJ1-6, the full variable domain reads DVKVTQSSRYLVKRTGEKVFLECVQDMDHENMFWYRQDPGLGLRLIYFSYDVKMKEKGDIPEGYSVSREKKERFSLILESASTNQTSMYLCASVRQGFSPLHFGNGTRLTVT.

The table lists this clonotype with many counts. The chain employs TRBV11-2 and TRBJ2-5; D not certain. Germline-derived CDR1 and CDR2 are SGHAT and FQNNGV. The CDR3 covers 13 residues. Trimming took 0 bases from V and 5 from J, leaving 7 bases between them. In nucleotides, the CDR3 is TGTGCCAGCAGCTTAGACAGAGAGGAGACCCAGTACTTC. It specifies CASSLDREETQYF.

This CDR3 is CASSIGLSGNQPQHF. CDR3 DNA sequence: TGCGCCAGCAGCATAGGGCTTTCGGGCAATCAGCCCCAGCATTTT. The V and J genes are TRBV5-1 and TRBJ1-5; the D is unclear. The CDR3 consists of 15 residues. Germline CDR1 is SGHRS and CDR2 is YFSETQ. Trimming cost V 4 bases and J 2 bases, with 13 bases left between them.

This clonotype was seen many times. This chain connects TRBV5-1 to TRBJ2-7; no reliable D call. The CDR3 has 12 amino acids. Germline V lookup: CDR1 SGHRS, CDR2 YFSETQ. V lost 2 bases, J lost 5 bases, and 8 bases lay in between. The CDR3: CASSFSRDEQYF. CDR3 sequence (DNA): TGCGCCAGCAGCTTCTCCAGAGACGAGCAGTACTTC.

This clonotype was observed at least ten times. The chain is built from TRBV3-1 and TRBJ2-3; D is ambiguous. The CDR3 contains 13 residues. Germline V gene sequence: CDR1 LGHDT, CDR2 YNNKEL (reference sequence). Between the trimmed V and J ends, which lost 1 base and 9 bases, there was a span of 11 bases. This CDR3 is CASSQVLGVTQYF. The CDR3, as DNA: TGTGCCAGCAGCCAAGTACTTGGCGTGACGCAGTATTTT.

Comments on this clonotype: This could be a read error, since a much larger clone is one nucleotide away. The rearrangement uses TRBV20-1 and TRBJ2-5; 8 nucleotides agree with TRBD2. Germline V gene data show CDR1 as DFQATT and CDR2 as SNEGSKA (reference sequence). With V trimmed by 5 bases and J by 1 base, 3 bases remained unmatched. CDR3 size: 13 residues. CDR3 amino acids: CSALLAGQETQYF. The CDR3 DNA is TGCAGTGCTCTTCTAGCGGGCCAAGAGACCCAGTACTTC.

This clonotype was counted a few times. V usage is TRBV7-2 and J usage is TRBJ1-1, with D unresolved. The length of the CDR3 is 14 residues. V lost 1 base and J 1 base, leaving 7 bases between the germline ends. CDR1 is SGHTA and CDR2 is FQGNSA in the germline V gene. As DNA, the CDR3 is TGTGCCAGCAGCTTAGGTCCGGAGAACACTGAAGCTTTCTTT. It translates to CASSLGPENTEAFF.